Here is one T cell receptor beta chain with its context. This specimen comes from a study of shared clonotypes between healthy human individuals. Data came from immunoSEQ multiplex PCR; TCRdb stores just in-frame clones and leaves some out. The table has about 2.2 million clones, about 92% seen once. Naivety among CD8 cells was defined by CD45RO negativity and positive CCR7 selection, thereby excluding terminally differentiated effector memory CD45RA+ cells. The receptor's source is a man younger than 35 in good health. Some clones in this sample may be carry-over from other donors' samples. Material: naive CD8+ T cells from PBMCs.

This chain's CDR3 is CASSFGLAGGLVGEQFF. The DNA of the CDR3 is TGTGCCAGCAGTTTCGGACTAGCGGGAGGCCTTGTCGGTGAGCAGTTCTTC. The V call is TRBV28, the J call TRBJ2-1, with TRBD2 matching 14 bases. In germline, CDR1 is MDHEN, CDR2 SYDVKM. The V segment lost 3 bases and the J segment 9 bases; nucleotides outside the gene matches: 10. CDR3 length: 17 residues.